Sequencing of this T cell receptor beta chain was carried out in a study of blood T cell repertoires in COVID-19. Profiling relied on immunoSEQ multiplex PCR, and the TCRdb table lists in-frame clones only, not all of them. The sample includes 250,000 or so clones, around 87% of them seen just once. The source material was PBMCs or T cells enriched from blood (not recorded which). The TCR sequence derives from a woman aged 50 to 60 who had recovered from COVID-19.

In DNA form, the CDR3 reads TGTGCCAGCACCCCCCCGGGGGAGAACACCGGGGAGCTGTTTTTT. Translation gives CASTPPGENTGELFF. The chain is built from TRBV28 and TRBJ2-2; D possibly corresponds to TRBD2 (6 bases). The germline CDR1 and CDR2 sequences are MDHEN and SYDVKM. V was cut by 7 bases and J by 1 base, with 13 bases left in between. The CDR3 extends over 15 amino acids.